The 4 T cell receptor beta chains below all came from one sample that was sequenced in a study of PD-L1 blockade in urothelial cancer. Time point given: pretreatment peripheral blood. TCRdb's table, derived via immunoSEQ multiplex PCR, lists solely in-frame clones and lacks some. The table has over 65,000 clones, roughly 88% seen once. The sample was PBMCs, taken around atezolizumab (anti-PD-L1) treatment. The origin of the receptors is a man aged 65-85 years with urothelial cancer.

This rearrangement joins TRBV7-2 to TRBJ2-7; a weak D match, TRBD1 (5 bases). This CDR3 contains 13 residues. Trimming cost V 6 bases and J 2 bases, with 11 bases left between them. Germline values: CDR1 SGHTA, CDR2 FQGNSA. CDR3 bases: TGTGCCAGCAGTACAGGTTCTACCTACGAGCAGTACTTC. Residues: CASSTGSTYEQYF.

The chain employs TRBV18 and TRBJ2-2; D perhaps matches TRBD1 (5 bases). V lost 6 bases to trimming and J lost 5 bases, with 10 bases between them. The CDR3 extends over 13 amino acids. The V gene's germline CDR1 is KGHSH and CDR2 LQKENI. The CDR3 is CASSPTVTGELFF. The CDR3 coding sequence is TGTGCCAGCTCGCCGACAGTTACCGGGGAGCTGTTTTTT. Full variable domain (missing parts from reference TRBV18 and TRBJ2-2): NAGVMQNPRHLVRRRGQEARLRCSPMKGHSHVYWYRQLPEEGLKFMVYLQKENIIDESGMPKERFSAEFPKEGPSILRIQQVVRGDSAAYFCASSPTVTGELFFGEGSRLTVL.

The CDR3 sequence: CASSPAGTIRGEQYF. In DNA form, the CDR3 reads TGTGCCAGCAGTCCCGCCGGGACAATTAGGGGCGAGCAGTACTTC. This chain uses TRBV6-5 with TRBJ2-7; the D gene is possibly TRBD1 (6 bases). CDR3 length: 15 residues. Trimming left V 5 bases short and J 6 bases short, with 20 bases between. CDR1 is MNHEY and CDR2 is SVGAGI in the germline V gene.

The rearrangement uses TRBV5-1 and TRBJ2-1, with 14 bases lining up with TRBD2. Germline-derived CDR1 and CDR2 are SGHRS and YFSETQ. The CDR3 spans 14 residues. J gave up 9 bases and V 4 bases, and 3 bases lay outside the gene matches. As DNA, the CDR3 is TGCGCCAGCAGCCCGGGACTAGCGGGAGCTGAGCAGTTCTTC. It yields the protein CASSPGLAGAEQFF. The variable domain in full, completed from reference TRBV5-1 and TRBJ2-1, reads KAGVTQTPRYLIKTRGQQVTLSCSPISGHRSVSWYQQTPGQGLQFLFEYFSETQRNKGNFPGRFSGRQFSNSRSEMNVSTLELGDSALYLCASSPGLAGAEQFFGPGTRLTVL.